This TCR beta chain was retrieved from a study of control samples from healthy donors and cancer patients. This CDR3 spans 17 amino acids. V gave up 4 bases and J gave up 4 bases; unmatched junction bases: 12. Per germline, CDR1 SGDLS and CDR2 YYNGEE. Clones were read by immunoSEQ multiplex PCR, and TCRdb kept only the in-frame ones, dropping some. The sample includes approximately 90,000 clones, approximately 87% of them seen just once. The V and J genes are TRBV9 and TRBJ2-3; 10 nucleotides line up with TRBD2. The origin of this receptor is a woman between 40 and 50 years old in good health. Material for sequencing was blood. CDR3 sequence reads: CASSLRASGGGADTQYF. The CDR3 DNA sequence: TGTGCCAGCAGCCTGCGGGCTAGCGGGGGCGGCGCAGATACGCAGTATTTT.